These 10 T cell receptor beta chains originate from one sample sequenced in a study of molecular identifiers for immune sequencing clone quantification. TCRdb re-derived calls from the PCR reads in MiXCR, one entry per CDR3 protein. This sample has hundreds of thousands of distinct CDR3 sequences; around 25% occur once, and the top ten carry about 0.8%. Sequenced material: naive CD8+ T cells from blood, with Jurkat cell RNA spiked in. Subset here: FACS-sorted CD8+CD4-CCR7+CD45RA+ naive T cells. These receptors were obtained from a human donor in good health. Some libraries in this study had Jurkat cell RNA spiked in.

At least ten counts were recorded for this clonotype. The V call is TRBV6-5, the J call TRBJ1-5; D ambiguous. This CDR3 has 13 amino acids. The germline CDR1 and CDR2 sequences are MNHEY and SVGAGI. V was shortened by 0 bases and J by 5 bases, with 5 bases between the two germline ends. Here the CDR3 reads CASSYSFDQPQHF. CDR3 nucleotides: TGTGCCAGCAGTTACTCTTTTGATCAGCCCCAGCATTTT.

A word on this clonotype: This may stem from a read error, because a much larger clone lies one nucleotide away. The chain is built from TRBV4-2 and TRBJ2-3; TRBD2 agrees at 7 bases. Trimming took 8 bases from V and 6 from J; bases not matched to a gene: 8. The CDR3 covers 13 residues. The germline V gene has CDR1 LGHNA and CDR2 YNFKEQ. The CDR3 sequence is CASAPAGEDTQYF. CDR3 nucleotide sequence: TGTGCCAGCGCGCCGGCGGGAGAGGATACGCAGTATTTT.

This clonotype showed up many times. The chain combines TRBV4-1 with TRBJ1-5; unclear D gene. Trimming removed 4 bases from V and 2 bases from J, with 12 bases in between. CDR3 length: 15 residues. CDR1 and CDR2 (germline): MGHRA, YSYEKL. The CDR3 region has the DNA TGCGCCAGCAGCCCCCGGGAGGCCGGCAATCAGCCCCAGCATTTT. It encodes CASSPREAGNQPQHF.

This clonotype was counted between two and nine times. The CDR3, as DNA: TGTGCCAGCAGCCAAGATCGGTGGAACACCATATATTTT. Its protein product is CASSQDRWNTIYF. The rearrangement joins TRBV3-1 to TRBJ1-3, with unresolved D. Germline CDR1 reads LGHDT; CDR2 reads YNNKEL (reference sequence). Trimming removed 0 bases at V and 7 bases at J, with 7 bases between. The CDR3 is made up of 13 amino acids. The variable domain in full, completed from reference TRBV3-1 and TRBJ1-3, reads DTAVSQTPKYLVTQMGNDKSIKCEQNLGHDTMYWYKQDSKKFLKIMFSYNNKELIINETVPNRFSPKSPDKAHLNLHINSLELGDSAVYFCASSQDRWNTIYFGEGSWLTVV.

This clonotype occurred many times. V and J are TRBV5-6 and TRBJ1-1; no definite D call. In germline, CDR1 is SGHDT, CDR2 YYEEEE. This CDR3 spans 14 amino acids. V lost 4 bases to trimming and J lost 2 bases, with 12 bases between them. CDR3 region: CASSPRWVNTEAFF. The DNA for the CDR3 is TGTGCCAGCAGCCCCAGGTGGGTTAACACTGAAGCTTTCTTT.

V usage is TRBV27 and J usage is TRBJ2-1; D is uncertain. V was shortened by 4 bases and J by 1 base, with 8 bases between the two germline ends. This CDR3 is 14 amino acids long. Germline assignment: CDR1 MNHEY and CDR2 SMNVEV (reference sequence). The chain's CDR3 is CASSYLGSYNEQFF. The DNA for the CDR3 is TGTGCCAGCAGTTACCTTGGGTCCTACAATGAGCAGTTCTTC.

This clonotype was observed at least ten times. The chain recombines TRBV2 with TRBJ1-2, with D perhaps matching TRBD1 (6 bases). Trimming took 6 bases from V and 0 from J, leaving 14 bases between them. CDR1 is SNHLY and CDR2 is FYNNEI in the germline V gene. The CDR3 covers 15 residues. DNA of the CDR3: TGTGCCAGCAGCGGGGGGACACTAGCTAACTATGGCTACACCTTC. Its translation: CASSGGTLANYGYTF.

Of note for this clonotype: One base away lies a much larger clone, so this may be a sequencing read error. This chain links TRBV20-1 with TRBJ2-7; 7 bases line up with TRBD2. The CDR3 has 16 amino acids. Germline-derived CDR1 and CDR2 are DFQATT and SNEGSKA (reference sequence). Trimming at V came to 5 bases and at J to 4 bases, leaving 17 bases not matched to a gene. The CDR3 here is CSAHGGGERSEYEQYF. CDR3 DNA sequence: TGCAGTGCTCATGGCGGGGGAGAGAGGAGCGAGTACGAGCAGTACTTC.

The chain employs TRBV9 and TRBJ2-7; TRBD2 matches 12 bases. V lost 0 bases to trimming and J lost 0 bases; unmatched junction nucleotides: 4. The germline gives CDR1 SGDLS, CDR2 YYNGEE. The CDR3 is made up of 17 amino acids. CDR3 coding DNA: TGTGCCAGCAGCGTAGGGGGACTAGCGGGCAGCTCCTACGAGCAGTACTTC. It is translated as CASSVGGLAGSSYEQYF.

The count of this clonotype is one. Its ends do not fully match the called genes, so a read error is possible. The gene calls are TRBV9 and TRBJ2-5; no firm D call. The CDR3 extends over 16 amino acids. Germline CDR1 SGDLS, CDR2 YYNGEE. The CDR3 sequence: CASSHVEQPGQEPQYF. CDR3 nucleotides: TGTGCCAGCAGCCACGTCGAGCAGCCCGGCCAAGAGCCCCAGTACTTC.